Following are 18 T cell receptor beta chains from one sample sequenced in a study of T cells in Graves' hyperthyroidism and ophthalmopathy. Researchers took RNA transcripts and amplified the TCR beta CDR3 regions from them. During a first-round RT-PCR of the TCR CDR3, the HTBI primer set was used. TCRdb called the multiplex PCR reads again in MiXCR, with one record for every CDR3 protein. Of around 610,000 distinct CDR3 sequences in the sample, 14% to 15% were seen once. Sequencing used blood. The receptors derive from a woman aged 40 to 50 with Graves' ophthalmopathy.

This clonotype came up many times. This chain joins TRBV19 and TRBJ2-5; D is uncertain. Deletions cut 6 bases from V and 2 bases from J, with 10 bases between. Germline lookup yields CDR1 LNHDA and CDR2 SQIVND (reference sequence). This CDR3 spans 13 amino acids. CDR3 amino acids: CASSKLAQETQYF. The CDR3 nucleotides are TGTGCCAGTAGCAAACTCGCGCAAGAGACCCAGTACTTC. The entire variable domain, with the rest obtained from reference TRBV19 and TRBJ2-5, is as follows: DGGITQSPKYLFRKEGQNVTLSCEQNLNHDAMYWYRQDPGQGLRLIYYSQIVNDFQKGDIAEGYSVSREKKESFPLTVTSAQKNPTAFYLCASSKLAQETQYFGPGTRLLVL.

This clonotype was seen at least ten times. The CDR3 spells CASSLGTDYGYTF. The CDR3 DNA follows: TGTGCCAGCAGTTTGGGGACGGACTATGGCTACACCTTC. The rearrangement links TRBV28 to TRBJ1-2, with D maybe TRBD1 (5 bases). V shed 3 bases and J shed 3 bases, with 8 bases lying between them. Germline V CDR1 and CDR2: MDHEN, SYDVKM. The CDR3 loop spans 13 amino acids.

This clonotype was seen at least ten times. CDR3 residues: CASSQVGGSEQYF. CDR3 DNA: TGTGCCAGCAGCCAAGTCGGCGGATCCGAGCAGTACTTC. This chain links TRBV4-2 with TRBJ2-7; D is undetermined. Germline CDR1 and CDR2: LGHNA and YNFKEQ. The CDR3 runs 13 residues. V gave up 1 base and J gave up 6 bases, with 10 bases separating them.

This clonotype was seen many times. The chain joins TRBV7-8 to TRBJ2-7; TRBD1 agrees at 7 bases. V lost 1 base to trimming and J lost 2 bases; unmatched junction nucleotides: 8. The CDR3 loop spans 16 amino acids. Germline V gives CDR1 SGHVS, CDR2 FQNEAQ. CDR3 coding DNA: TGTGCCAGCAGCTTAGTGAAGGGGGCGGTCCCCTACGAGCAGTACTTC. Its translation is CASSLVKGAVPYEQYF.

This clonotype was picked up a small number of times. The rearrangement uses TRBV20-1 and TRBJ2-5, with TRBD2 matching over 8 bases. The V gene end was trimmed by 8 bases and the J gene end by 5 bases; junction bases not matched to a gene: 4. Germline CDR1 DFQATT, CDR2 SNEGSKA (reference sequence). The CDR3 runs to 11 residues. In DNA, the CDR3 is TGCAGTTGCGTAGCGGGGGAGACCCAGTACTTC. Translated: CSCVAGETQYF.

This clonotype came up many times. The V gene is TRBV6-2 or TRBV6-3, the J gene TRBJ2-7, with 12 bases that match TRBD2. Germline V lookup: CDR1 MNHEY, CDR2 SVGEGT. The CDR3 consists of 17 residues. J gave up 3 bases and V 6 bases, and 12 bases lay outside the gene matches. DNA for the CDR3: TGTGCCAGCAGCGGACTAGCGGGACAAGCCGGAGGCTACGAGCAGTACTTC. Its protein is CASSGLAGQAGGYEQYF.

The rearrangement joins TRBV6-5 to TRBJ1-5; D call uncertain. The CDR3 length is 13 residues. V was clipped by 3 bases and J by 7 bases, with 10 bases between them. Per the germline V gene, CDR1 is MNHEY and CDR2 is SVGAGI. CDR3 loop: CASSYTVGQPQHF. CDR3 in DNA: TGTGCCAGCAGTTATACGGTAGGACAGCCCCAGCATTTT.

This clonotype was recorded at least ten times. The CDR3 nucleotides are TGTGCCAGCAGCCCCCGGACGGACAGGCGAGCGACTAACTATGGCTACACCTTC. It specifies CASSPRTDRRATNYGYTF. V gene TRBV11-2 combines with J gene TRBJ1-2, with TRBD1 matching over 7 bases. J was trimmed by 0 bases and V by 5 bases; bases with no gene match: 15. Germline V gene data show CDR1 as SGHAT and CDR2 as FQNNGV. The CDR3 is 18 amino acids.

This chain uses TRBV5-1 with TRBJ2-2, with a possible D match to TRBD2 (7 bases). V was pared by 0 bases and J by 5 bases, with 14 bases between. CDR1 is SGHRS, CDR2 YFSETQ, per germline. The CDR3 consists of 16 residues. DNA for the CDR3: TGCGCCAGCAGCTTGGACTCCGGGGGGCTGACCGGGGAGCTGTTTTTT. Amino acids: CASSLDSGGLTGELFF.

This clonotype was detected ten times or more. CDR3 sequence reads: CAWTTFGQETQYF. The CDR3 DNA sequence: TGTGCCTGGACTACCTTCGGGCAAGAGACCCAGTACTTC. This rearrangement joins TRBV30 to TRBJ2-5; no definite D call. V lost 4 bases and J 2 bases, leaving 11 bases between the germline ends. This CDR3 region has 13 residues. Germline values: CDR1 GTSNPN, CDR2 SVGIG (reference sequence).

This clonotype was seen a handful of times. The V and J genes are TRBV5-1 and TRBJ2-3, with TRBD2 matching 15 bases. CDR1 and CDR2 (germline): SGHRS, YFSETQ. J gave up 2 bases and V 1 base, and 8 bases lay outside the gene matches. This CDR3 is built from 19 residues. CDR3 nucleotides: TGCGCCAGCAGCTTGCTGGGACTAGCGGGAGGCTCCCTCACAGATACGCAGTATTTT. Translation: CASSLLGLAGGSLTDTQYF.

This chain uses TRBV12-3 or TRBV12-4 with TRBJ1-5, with D maybe TRBD1 (5 bases). The CDR3 contains 15 residues. V was clipped by 5 bases and J by 0 bases, with 11 bases between them. The CDR3 nucleotides are TGTGCCAGCAGTCACGGGACTGGTAGCAATCAGCCCCAGCATTTT. The encoded protein is CASSHGTGSNQPQHF.

This clonotype has ten or more counts. The chain uses TRBV20-1 and TRBJ2-7; perhaps TRBD2 as D (6 bases). This CDR3 comprises 15 residues. Germline V gene data show CDR1 as DFQATT and CDR2 as SNEGSKA (reference sequence). The V and J ends lost 4 bases and 6 bases respectively, with 22 bases between them. The DNA for the CDR3 is TGCAGTGCTAAGTTGATTGGACGGGAGTGGGGCGAGCAGTACTTC. Protein product: CSAKLIGREWGEQYF.

This clonotype was detected only once. CDR3 nucleotide sequence: TGCGCCAGCAGCCAAGATCCCGGCACAGGGAGGAACTATGGCTACACCTTC. Protein sequence: CASSQDPGTGRNYGYTF. The gene calls are TRBV4-1 and TRBJ1-2; a possible D gene is TRBD1 (6 bases). Germline CDR1 MGHRA, CDR2 YSYEKL. The CDR3 runs 17 residues. V lost 0 bases and J lost 2, with 16 bases in between.

This clonotype was observed at least ten times. The V call is TRBV28, the J call TRBJ2-7; D might be TRBD1 (6 bases). From germline, CDR1 is MDHEN and CDR2 SYDVKM. The CDR3 covers 15 residues. Trimming shortened V by 5 bases and J by 1 base, and 15 bases separated the two germline ends. The CDR3 DNA reads TGTGCCAGCAGTCCACCGCCGGACAGTTCCTACGAGCAGTACTTC. It specifies CASSPPPDSSYEQYF.

This clonotype was recorded many times. The rearrangement uses TRBV2 and TRBJ2-5; the D call may be TRBD1 or TRBD2 (5 bases each). Germline values: CDR1 SNHLY, CDR2 FYNNEI. V lost 5 bases and J 2 bases, leaving 12 bases between the germline ends. CDR3 length: 14 residues. In DNA, the CDR3 is TGTGCCAGCAGTACCGGGACGCTACAAGAGACCCAGTACTTC. It is translated as CASSTGTLQETQYF.

The sample holds many counts of this clonotype. The V and J genes are TRBV20-1 and TRBJ2-3, with D possibly being TRBD1 or TRBD2 (5 bases each). The CDR3 has 15 residues. Per the germline V gene, CDR1 is DFQATT and CDR2 is SNEGSKA (reference sequence). V shed 6 bases and J shed 2 bases, with 18 bases lying between them. The CDR3 bases are TGCAGTGCCCGGGACGGAGTCCGTTACACAGATACGCAGTATTTT. Amino acid sequence: CSARDGVRYTDTQYF.

This clonotype has ten or more counts. A junction boundary mismatches the germline segment, possibly from a read error. The gene calls are TRBV6-1 and TRBJ2-7; tentatively, D is TRBD1 or TRBD2 (5 bases each). Germline assignment: CDR1 MNHNS and CDR2 SASEGT. This CDR3 has 12 amino acids. The CDR3, as DNA: TGTGCCAGCGGTGAGGGGCCCTACGAGCAGTACTTC. Protein: CASGEGPYEQYF.